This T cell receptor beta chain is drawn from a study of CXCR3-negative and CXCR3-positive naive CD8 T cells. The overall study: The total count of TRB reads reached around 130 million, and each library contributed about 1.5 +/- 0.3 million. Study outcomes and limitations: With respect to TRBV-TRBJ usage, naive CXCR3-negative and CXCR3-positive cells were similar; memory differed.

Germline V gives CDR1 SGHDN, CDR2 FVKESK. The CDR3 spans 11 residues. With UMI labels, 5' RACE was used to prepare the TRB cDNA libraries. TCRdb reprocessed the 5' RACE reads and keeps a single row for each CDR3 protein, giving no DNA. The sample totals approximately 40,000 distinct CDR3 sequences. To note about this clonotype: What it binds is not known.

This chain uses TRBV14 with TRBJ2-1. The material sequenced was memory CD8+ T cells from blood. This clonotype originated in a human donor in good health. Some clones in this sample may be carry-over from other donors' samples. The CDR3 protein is CASSHTDEQFF. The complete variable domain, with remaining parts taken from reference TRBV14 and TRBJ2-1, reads EAGVTQFPSHSVIEKGQTVTLRCDPISGHDNLYWYRRVMGKEIKFLLHFVKESKQDESGMPNNRFLAERTGGTYSTLKVQPAELEDSGVYFCASSHTDEQFFGPGTRLTVL.